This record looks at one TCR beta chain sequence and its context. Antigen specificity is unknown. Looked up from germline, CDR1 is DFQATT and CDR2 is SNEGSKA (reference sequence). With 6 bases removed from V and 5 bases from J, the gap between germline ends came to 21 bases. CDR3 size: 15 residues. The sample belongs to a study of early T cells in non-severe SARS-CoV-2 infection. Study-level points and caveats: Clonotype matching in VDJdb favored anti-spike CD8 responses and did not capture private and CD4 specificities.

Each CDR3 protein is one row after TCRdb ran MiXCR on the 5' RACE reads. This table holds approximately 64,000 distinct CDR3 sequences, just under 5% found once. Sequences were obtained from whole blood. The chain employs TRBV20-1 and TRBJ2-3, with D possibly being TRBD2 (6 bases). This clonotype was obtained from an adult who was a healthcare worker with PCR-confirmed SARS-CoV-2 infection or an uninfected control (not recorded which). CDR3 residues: CSAQEGGPSGDTQYF. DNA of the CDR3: TGCAGTGCCCAGGAGGGAGGTCCAAGTGGAGATACGCAGTATTTT.